The TCR beta chain described here comes from a study of shared clonotypes between healthy human individuals (TCRdb year 2020). Background for the entire study: Three men and two women, aged 18 to 49 years, made up the cohort. Per donor, leukapheresis produced somewhere between about 0.94 and 8.9 billion PBMCs. Blood TCR repertoires of five healthy adults were deeply sequenced to estimate repertoire size and the extent of clonotype sharing between individuals. Different laboratories and diverse techniques were used to prepare libraries and sequence TCR repertoires, to increase sequencing depth and limit assay-specific biases. For each donor, three plates each were used for CD4 naive and CD4 memory, two plates were used for CD8 naive, and one plate was used for CD8 memory. The paper's findings and limits, for the study overall: Sampling was restricted to blood, and TCR repertoires in tissues likely differ from the TCR repertoires found in blood. Estimated clonotype richness was generally larger for naive than for memory subsets. The small number of donors limited the genetic and exposure-history diversity represented. Sharing across a few donors was observed for around 5% of naive CD4, 3% to 3.5% of naive CD8, around 2.5% of memory CD4, and around 0.44% of memory CD8 clonotypes. Pairwise subsampling indicated that sequencing depth was expected to affect the degree of clonotype sharing among donors. Rarefaction of sorted-subset datasets indicated incomplete sequencing despite the large sequencing depth. Clonotypes shared by all four sorted-subset donors showed higher generation probabilities than non-shared clonotypes.

This clone came up a few times. The antigen this receptor binds is unknown. The input lacks base qualities; no much larger clone sits a single base away. The donors were healthy, HIV-negative adults who had no recently reported acute infections or vaccinations. Only Caucasian adults living in Nashville, Tennessee, USA were represented among the donors. Magnetic negative selection was used to enrich CD4+ T cells, after which naive cells were positively selected on CD45RA and the negative fraction became the memory subset. Blood was collected by leukapheresis, and PBMCs were isolated by Ficoll-Histopaque density gradient centrifugation and then cryopreserved in liquid nitrogen vapor phase. Analytical flow cytometry was used to check the purity and quantity of each magnetically sorted T cell population. Each sorted fraction had its genomic DNA isolated and then quantified by UV absorbance on a Nanodrop 2000c.

TCR CDR3 regions were amplified from genomic DNA by multiplex PCR using the deep immunoSEQ assay. For each cell subset, the extracted genomic DNA was distributed evenly across all wells of several immunoSEQ 96-well plates, and each plate served as one replicate. Each replicate PCR for sorted subsets received about 220 ng genomic DNA, equal to tens of thousands of T cell genomes. The purified libraries were quantified using a Qubit 3.0 fluorometer, sized with a Bioanalyzer 2100, and then quantified again using the KAPA Library Quantification kit. Each immunoSEQ 96-well plate was sequenced on its own single-read 150-cycle Illumina NextSeq 550 flow cell. Regarding the original processing steps: Because the immunoSEQ output included only junctional sequences and no quality scores, the filtering could not be the same as the filtering used for full-length reads. To assign V/J genes and CDR3, sequences were annotated against IMGT germline references using PyIR, a Python wrapper for IgBLAST v1.9. Reads with weak V/J assignments (E-value above 1e-6), missing CDR3, stop codons, out-of-frame junctions, or ambiguous translated residues were removed. A V3J clonotype was defined by an identical inferred V gene, J gene, and CDR3 amino acid sequence. The percentage overlap between two repertoires was calculated by dividing the number of shared unique clonotypes by the size of the smaller repertoire. Richness of each repertoire was evaluated using RTK rarefaction, the Chao1 estimator, and Recon v2.1 estimates of unobserved clonotypes. OLGA was used to compute generation probabilities for all TCRbeta clonotypes that the gDNA method yielded from four donors. TCRdb re-hosts the immuneACCESS table, in-frame sequences only. Its copies lack some clones; in the studies checked, an unresolved V gene accounts for under half of them, and the cause for the rest is not known. V, J and clone size derive from that table, while D and trimming were established from the DNA sequence. For this sample the table gives roughly 680,000 clones, of which roughly 72% were detected only once. The ten largest make up under 2% of the sample.

Between the V and J ends, shortened by 8 bases and 2 bases respectively, the junction contains 9 bases. CDR3 length: 12 amino acids, cysteine to phenylalanine. Only the CDR3 portion is preserved as DNA: 36 bases, with reading frame beginning at the first base. Sequences ENHRY (CDR1) and SYGVKD (CDR2) are obtained from the germline V gene. Sequenced sample: memory CD4+ T cells sorted from blood. In light of the paper, this sample's cell subset or site label describes: CD45RA-negative fraction. In this chain, TRBV10-3 is recombined with TRBJ2-5, with the D gene too uncertain to name. The sequence derives from a woman aged 30 to 39 in good health. The CDR3 sequence is CAIAENQETQYF. The DNA is TGTGCCATCGCTGAGAATCAAGAGACCCAGTACTTC.